A single sample gave rise to the 22 T cell receptor beta chains below, sequenced in a study of cytomegalovirus exposure and HLA in healthy donors. This PCR relied on a set of 60 Vbeta primers and 13 Jbeta primers. TCRdb keeps only in-frame clones here, not all; method: immunoSEQ multiplex PCR. The repertoire consists of around 220,000 clones, with about 74% occurring once and the leading ten covering under 2%. Sequenced sample: PBMCs. The receptors were sampled from a woman aged 30 to 39 in good health and CMV-seronegative.

This clone was detected only a few times. V gene TRBV5-1 combines with J gene TRBJ2-5; possibly TRBD1 for D (6 bases). Between the trimmed V and J ends, which lost 2 bases and 4 bases, there was a span of 12 bases. Germline CDR1 reads SGHRS; CDR2 reads YFSETQ. This CDR3 is built from 14 residues. CDR3: CASSFPGAGETQYF. CDR3 DNA: TGCGCCAGCAGCTTCCCAGGGGCCGGAGAGACCCAGTACTTC.

J is TRBJ2-3 and V is TRBV7-8; TRBD2 is a possible D gene (5 bases). Germline CDR1 reads SGHVS; CDR2 reads FQNEAQ. There are 14 residues in the CDR3. Trimming stripped 3 bases from V and 3 bases from J, with 10 bases between. Here the CDR3 DNA reads TGTGCCAGCAGCTTGGAAAGAGGGACAGATACGCAGTATTTT. Translation gives CASSLERGTDTQYF.

The V gene is TRBV2, the J gene TRBJ2-4, with D perhaps matching TRBD1 (7 bases). Trimming left V 4 bases short and J 3 bases short, with 13 bases between. CDR3 length equals 15 residues. Germline V gene lookup returns CDR1 SNHLY and CDR2 FYNNEI. Here the CDR3 DNA reads TGTGCCAGCAGTGGGTTTCAGGGGGGCAAAAACATTCAGTACTTC. It translates to CASSGFQGGKNIQYF.

V gene TRBV2 combines with J gene TRBJ2-7; a weak D match, TRBD2 (6 bases). Trimming stripped 3 bases from V and 0 bases from J, with 9 bases between. There are 14 residues in the CDR3. Germline lookup yields CDR1 SNHLY and CDR2 FYNNEI. The CDR3: CASSEQGGSYEQYF. CDR3 coding DNA: TGTGCCAGCAGTGAGCAGGGAGGCTCCTACGAGCAGTACTTC.

The chain has TRBV7-8 and TRBJ1-6; a weak D match, TRBD1 (5 bases). The V and J ends lost 7 bases and 3 bases respectively, with 10 bases between them. CDR3 length: 14 residues. Per germline, CDR1 SGHVS and CDR2 FQNEAQ. The CDR3 DNA sequence: TGTGCCAGCACCCAGGGTGGCTATAATTCACCCCTCCACTTT. Translated: CASTQGGYNSPLHF.

This clone was recorded at least ten times. The CDR3 sequence is CASSYRQEDTGELFF. The CDR3 nucleotides read TGTGCCAGCAGTTATCGACAGGAAGACACCGGGGAGCTGTTTTTT. This chain uses TRBV27 with TRBJ2-2, with D perhaps TRBD1 (6 bases). The CDR3 contains 15 residues. V lost 4 bases, J lost 3 bases, and 12 bases lay in between. Germline V CDR1 and CDR2: MNHEY, SMNVEV (reference sequence).

Note on this clone: The identical CDR3 is also encoded by other nucleotide sequences in the sample. This chain joins TRBV25-1 and TRBJ2-5; TRBD1 matches at 7 bases. This CDR3 has 13 amino acids. Germline lookup yields CDR1 MGHDK and CDR2 SYGVNS. V lost 4 bases and J lost 4; bases outside the gene matches: 3. The CDR3 nucleotides are TGTGCCAGCAGTGCTAGGGGGCGAGAGACCCAGTACTTC. It yields the protein CASSARGRETQYF. The full variable domain, rest sourced from reference TRBV25-1 and TRBJ2-5, is EADIYQTPRYLVIGTGKKITLECSQTMGHDKMYWYQQDPGMELHLIHYSYGVNSTEKGDLSSESTVSRIRTEHFPLTLESARPSHTSQYLCASSARGRETQYFGPGTRLLVL.

V gene TRBV19 combines with J gene TRBJ2-6, with 8 bases lining up with TRBD1. V shed 7 bases and J 4 bases; nucleotides not matched to a gene: 6. Germline values: CDR1 LNHDA, CDR2 SQIVND (reference sequence). The CDR3 extends over 15 amino acids. The CDR3 DNA follows: TGTGCCAGTACCACAGGGGGGCCCGGGGCCAACGTCCTGACTTTC. It yields the protein CASTTGGPGANVLTF.

The chain combines TRBV30 with TRBJ2-7, with a tentative D call TRBD1 (6 bases). CDR3 size: 12 residues. Germline CDR1 GTSNPN, CDR2 SVGIG (reference sequence). V lost 3 bases and J 1 base, leaving 7 bases between the germline ends. CDR3 DNA sequence: TGTGCCTGGAGGGGGGCGTCCTACGAGCAGTACTTC. Encoded protein: CAWRGASYEQYF.

The V call is TRBV2, the J call TRBJ2-7, with 9 bases fitting TRBD1. J gave up 2 bases and V 7 bases, and 15 bases lay outside the gene matches. The germline gives CDR1 SNHLY, CDR2 FYNNEI. The CDR3 extends over 17 amino acids. CDR3 in DNA: TGTGCCAGCAACCTATCGGGCCGGGACAGGGTAACCTACGAGCAGTACTTC. Translation: CASNLSGRDRVTYEQYF.

J is TRBJ2-2 and V is TRBV18; D is ambiguous. The length of the CDR3 is 15 residues. Per the germline V gene, CDR1 is KGHSH and CDR2 is LQKENI. The V end was cut by 3 bases, the J end by 2 bases, with 10 bases between. As DNA, the CDR3 is TGTGCCAGCTCACCGGTGGGCAGCAACACCGGGGAGCTGTTTTTT. It codes for CASSPVGSNTGELFF.

J is TRBJ1-1 and V is TRBV5-6, with D unresolved. The germline V and J ends were trimmed by 2 bases and 6 bases, with 17 bases remaining between them. The germline V gene encodes CDR1 SGHDT and CDR2 YYEEEE. The CDR3 contains 15 residues. CDR3 in amino acids: CASSLESQLVSEAFF. Written as DNA, the CDR3 is TGTGCCAGCAGCTTAGAGTCTCAACTCGTCTCTGAAGCTTTCTTT.

In this sample, this clone turned up a few times. The rearrangement uses TRBV6-1 and TRBJ1-2; D is unresolved. The germline CDR1 and CDR2 sequences are MNHNS and SASEGT. V gave up 5 bases and J gave up 6 bases, with 19 bases separating them. There are 15 residues in the CDR3. The CDR3 coding sequence is TGTGCCAGCAGTTCACCTTCAGCTGGGGAGGATGGCTACACCTTC. Its translation is CASSSPSAGEDGYTF.

This clone was picked up one time. The V call is TRBV2, the J call TRBJ1-2; 9 bases match TRBD1. This CDR3 comprises 13 residues. The ends lost 8 bases at V and 6 bases at J; junction bases unmatched: 7. CDR1 and CDR2 from the germline V gene are SNHLY and FYNNEI. CDR3 bases: TGTGCCAGCGGCACAGGGGGCGCGAATGGCTACACCTTC. Its translation: CASGTGGANGYTF.

This chain links TRBV29-1 with TRBJ1-5; 10 bases agree with TRBD1. Germline V CDR1 and CDR2: SQVTM, ANQGSEA. V lost 1 base to trimming and J lost 2 bases; unmatched junction nucleotides: 11. CDR3 length equals 18 residues. This chain's CDR3 is CSVEGKGQGFGGNQPQHF. In DNA form, the CDR3 reads TGCAGCGTTGAAGGTAAGGGACAGGGGTTCGGAGGCAATCAGCCCCAGCATTTT.

This chain uses TRBV27 with TRBJ1-1, with D perhaps TRBD1 (5 bases). The V gene's germline CDR1 is MNHEY and CDR2 SMNVEV (reference sequence). The germline V and J ends were trimmed by 8 bases and 1 base, with 11 bases remaining between them. This CDR3 is built from 13 residues. The CDR3 region has the DNA TGTGCCAGCGGCCTGGGGCCGAACACTGAAGCTTTCTTT. As protein: CASGLGPNTEAFF.

The chain combines TRBV27 with TRBJ2-7; D unclear. The CDR3 is made up of 13 amino acids. V lost 0 bases and J lost 5, with 8 bases in between. CDR1 is MNHEY, CDR2 SMNVEV, per germline (reference sequence). As DNA, the CDR3 is TGTGCCAGCAGTTTATCGGTCAGTCACGAGCAGTACTTC. It yields the protein CASSLSVSHEQYF.

The CDR3: CASSLQGAKDTEAFF. The CDR3 DNA sequence: TGTGCCAGCAGCTTACAGGGGGCGAAGGACACTGAAGCTTTCTTT. The chain carries TRBV2 and TRBJ1-1; 9 bases are shared with TRBD1. Germline CDR1 is SNHLY and CDR2 is FYNNEI. V gave up 6 bases and J gave up 3 bases; unmatched junction bases: 8. CDR3 length: 15 amino acids.

The chain carries TRBV7-8 and TRBJ2-1, with 9 bases lining up with TRBD2. J lost 2 bases, V lost 3 bases, and 2 bases had no gene match. Looked up from germline, CDR1 is SGHVS and CDR2 is FQNEAQ. This CDR3 region has 15 residues. CDR3 sequence: CASSLLAGAYNEQFF. The DNA of the CDR3 is TGTGCCAGCAGCTTGTTAGCGGGAGCCTACAATGAGCAGTTCTTC.

The V gene is TRBV7-9, the J gene TRBJ2-1; D perhaps matches TRBD2 (6 bases). The CDR3 is 18 amino acids. The germline gives CDR1 SEHNR, CDR2 FQNEAQ (reference sequence). V was pared by 2 bases and J by 4 bases, with 21 bases between. In nucleotides, the CDR3 is TGTGCCAGCAGCTTACCTATAGCCGGAGGGCACGGTTACAATGAGCAGTTCTTC. It is translated as CASSLPIAGGHGYNEQFF.

The J gene is TRBJ1-1, the V gene TRBV19; no firm D call. Germline V lookup: CDR1 LNHDA, CDR2 SQIVND (reference sequence). Trimming stripped 2 bases from V and 1 base from J, with 11 bases between. This CDR3 is 15 amino acids long. The CDR3 region is CASSIIQSRNTEAFF. CDR3 DNA sequence: TGTGCCAGTAGTATAATACAGAGCCGGAACACTGAAGCTTTCTTT. Full variable domain (remainder filled in from reference TRBV19 and TRBJ1-1): DGGITQSPKYLFRKEGQNVTLSCEQNLNHDAMYWYRQDPGQGLRLIYYSQIVNDFQKGDIAEGYSVSREKKESFPLTVTSAQKNPTAFYLCASSIIQSRNTEAFFGQGTRLTVV.

This clone has more than one count but fewer than ten. This rearrangement joins TRBV12-5 to TRBJ1-5; tentative D call: TRBD1 (6 bases). V lost 2 bases to trimming and J lost 4 bases, with 12 bases between them. The CDR3 covers 15 residues. The germline CDR1 and CDR2 sequences are LGHNT and FRNRAP. The CDR3 protein is CASGLTGMWNQPQHF. For the CDR3, the DNA is TGTGCTAGTGGTTTGACAGGGATGTGGAATCAGCCCCAGCATTTT.